A single sample gave rise to the 20 T cell receptor beta chains below, sequenced in a study of glioma-infiltrating T cells after dendritic cell vaccination. The data were produced by immunoSEQ multiplex PCR, yet TCRdb's version contains in-frame clones alone and is incomplete. The sample carries 65,000 to 90,000 clones, about 80% recorded once. Material: blood, obtained before dendritic cell vaccination. Source of these receptors: a human donor with glioblastoma.

The CDR3 sequence is CASSQEATSGRGSTGELFF. CDR3 sequence (DNA): TGCGCCAGCAGCCAAGAGGCTACTAGCGGGAGGGGAAGCACCGGGGAGCTGTTTTTT. The genes are TRBV4-1 and TRBJ2-2; 13 nucleotides match TRBD2. Germline loops: CDR1 MGHRA, CDR2 YSYEKL. V trimming: 0 bases; J trimming: 4 bases; junction bases outside the gene matches: 8. This CDR3 contains 19 residues.

The chain uses TRBV2 and TRBJ1-5; 11 bases line up with TRBD1. The junction had 14 bases not matched to a gene; V was cut back by 6 bases and J by 10 bases. This CDR3 region has 16 residues. Germline V lookup: CDR1 SNHLY, CDR2 FYNNEI. CDR3 in amino acids: CASSLGQGARMGPQHF. DNA for the CDR3: TGTGCCAGCAGCCTTGGACAGGGGGCGCGGATGGGACCCCAGCATTTT.

The J gene is TRBJ1-3, the V gene TRBV18; D is ambiguous. The germline V and J ends were trimmed by 4 bases and 0 bases, with 7 bases remaining between them. Germline V gives CDR1 KGHSH, CDR2 LQKENI. The CDR3 is 14 amino acids. The CDR3 coding sequence is TGTGCCAGCTCACAAATAGACTCTGGAAACACCATATATTTT. Translation: CASSQIDSGNTIYF. The variable domain in full, completed from reference TRBV18 and TRBJ1-3, reads NAGVMQNPRHLVRRRGQEARLRCSPMKGHSHVYWYRQLPEEGLKFMVYLQKENIIDESGMPKERFSAEFPKEGPSILRIQQVVRGDSAAYFCASSQIDSGNTIYFGEGSWLTVV.

Remarks on this clone: Other DNA sequences in the same sample also yield this CDR3. The V gene is TRBV5-6, the J gene TRBJ1-1, with no clear D. Germline assignment: CDR1 SGHDT and CDR2 YYEEEE. Trimming took off 0 bases at V and 1 base at J, with 4 bases between the two ends. The CDR3 runs to 13 residues. The CDR3 bases are TGTGCCAGCAGCTTGGGAGGGAACACTGAAGCTTTCTTT. It translates to CASSLGGNTEAFF.

V is TRBV6-1 and J is TRBJ2-1; D possibly corresponds to TRBD2 (6 bases). The germline gives CDR1 MNHNS, CDR2 SASEGT. Deletions cut 10 bases from V and 1 base from J, with 17 bases between. CDR3 length: 15 residues. CDR3 DNA sequence: TGTGCCATCGCACAATCAGGAGGGTCCTACAATGAGCAGTTCTTC. Protein product: CAIAQSGGSYNEQFF.

This clone was recorded a few times. V is TRBV6-5 and J is TRBJ2-7, with a possible D match to TRBD2 (5 bases). V shed 6 bases and J shed 9 bases, with 12 bases lying between them. Germline CDR1 MNHEY, CDR2 SVGAGI. CDR3 size: 11 residues. This CDR3 reads CASRTRARQYF. The CDR3, as DNA: TGTGCCAGCAGAACTAGGGCAAGGCAGTACTTC.

This sequence joins TRBV28 and TRBJ2-5; 14 bases line up with TRBD2. Trimming at V came to 1 base and at J to 4 bases, leaving 20 bases not matched to a gene. The germline V gene has CDR1 MDHEN and CDR2 SYDVKM. The CDR3 runs 22 residues. CDR3 region: CASSLYGDPVRLAGGRRETQYF. As DNA, the CDR3 is TGTGCCAGCAGTTTATACGGCGATCCCGTTCGACTAGCGGGAGGGCGACGAGAGACCCAGTACTTC.

The V gene is TRBV5-1, the J gene TRBJ2-3; 8 nucleotides line up with TRBD2. The germline CDR1 and CDR2 sequences are SGHRS and YFSETQ. The V and J ends lost 1 base and 4 bases, in that order; junction bases with no gene match: 11. This CDR3 region has 17 residues. Here the CDR3 reads CASSLKLAAVLADTQYF. Here the CDR3 DNA reads TGCGCCAGCAGCTTGAAACTAGCGGCAGTCTTGGCAGATACGCAGTATTTT.

The chain recombines TRBV2 with TRBJ2-5; TRBD1 might be the D (6 bases). CDR3 length: 15 residues. With 4 bases removed from V and 2 bases from J, the gap between germline ends came to 14 bases. Germline CDR1 reads SNHLY; CDR2 reads FYNNEI. CDR3 DNA: TGTGCCAGCAGTGTCACCTTCGGGACACAAGAGACCCAGTACTTC. Translating gives CASSVTFGTQETQYF.

This CDR3 is CASSAEQGYEQYV. CDR3 sequence (DNA): TGTGCCAGCAGCGCGGAACAGGGCTACGAGCAGTACGTC. The rearrangement uses TRBV6-1 and TRBJ2-7; a weak D match, TRBD1 (6 bases). Trimming removed 6 bases from V and 3 bases from J, with 12 bases in between. The CDR3 is 13 residues long. CDR1 is MNHNS, CDR2 SASEGT, per germline.

This chain links TRBV7-2 with TRBJ1-5; 8 bases fit TRBD1. V lost 2 bases, J lost 4 bases, and 4 bases stayed unmatched. The CDR3 is 15 residues long. CDR1 SGHTA and CDR2 FQGNSA come from the germline V gene. CDR3 coding DNA: TGTGCCAGCAGCTTATTGGGACAGGTTAATCAGCCCCAGCATTTT. Its protein is CASSLLGQVNQPQHF. Based on the CDR3 plus reference TRBV7-2 and TRBJ1-5, the full variable domain is GAGVSQSPSNKVTEKGKDVELRCDPISGHTALYWYRQSLGQGLEFLIYFQGNSAPDKSGLPSDRFSAERTGGSVSTLTIQRTQQEDSAVYLCASSLLGQVNQPQHFGDGTRLSIL.

The rearrangement links TRBV5-1 to TRBJ1-4; TRBD1 aligns across 11 bases. V shed 3 bases, J shed 7 bases, and the junction held 5 bases outside the gene matches. This CDR3 is 15 amino acids long. Germline loops: CDR1 SGHRS, CDR2 YFSETQ. The CDR3 DNA follows: TGCGCCAGCAGCTCTGGACAGGGGGCTATTGAAAAACTGTTTTTT. Its protein product is CASSSGQGAIEKLFF.

The V gene is TRBV19, the J gene TRBJ2-1, with 9 bases identical to TRBD1. Trimming took 8 bases from V and 4 from J; bases not matched to a gene: 6. CDR1 and CDR2 from the germline V gene are LNHDA and SQIVND (reference sequence). The CDR3 covers 14 residues. DNA for the CDR3: TGTGCCAGTCGGGACAGGGCGTTTTACAATGAGCAGTTCTTC. Amino acid sequence: CASRDRAFYNEQFF.

The chain is built from TRBV5-1 and TRBJ2-7, with 7 bases lining up with TRBD1. V dropped 3 bases and J dropped 5; count of bases not matched to a gene: 11. CDR1 and CDR2 from the germline V gene are SGHRS and YFSETQ. The CDR3 runs to 15 residues. The CDR3 DNA sequence: TGCGCCAGCAGCTGGACTCGGGACAGATTGGACGAGCAGTACGTC. Translated: CASSWTRDRLDEQYV.

V and J are TRBV13 and TRBJ1-2, with D maybe TRBD1 (6 bases). CDR3 size: 14 residues. V lost 5 bases, J lost 1 base, and 11 bases lay in between. CDR1 and CDR2 (germline): PRHDT, FYEKMQ (reference sequence). In nucleotides, the CDR3 is TGTGCCAGCAGCCCTGACAGGAGTAACTATGGCTACACCTTC. Its protein is CASSPDRSNYGYTF.

Only one count was recorded for this clone. V usage is TRBV7-9 and J usage is TRBJ1-2, with D unclear. This CDR3 region has 17 residues. Germline CDR1 SEHNR, CDR2 FQNEAQ (reference sequence). V was pared by 5 bases and J by 6 bases, with 25 bases between. The CDR3: CASSARNPVGSPDGYTF. The CDR3 nucleotides read TGTGCCAGCAGCGCCCGTAATCCCGTGGGGAGCCCCGATGGCTACACCTTC.

This clone was seen only a few times. CDR3 DNA: TGTGCCAGCAGCTCGGGGGGCTCTGGAAACACCATATATTTT. It is translated as CASSSGGSGNTIYF. The chain is built from TRBV5-4 and TRBJ1-3, with a weak D call TRBD1 (5 bases). Germline lookup yields CDR1 SGHNT and CDR2 YYREEE (reference sequence). Trimming removed 3 bases at V and 0 bases at J, with 7 bases between. The CDR3 is made up of 14 amino acids.

This chain joins TRBV4-2 and TRBJ2-3; 14 bases are shared with TRBD2. CDR1 is LGHNA, CDR2 YNFKEQ, per germline. V shed 4 bases, J shed 0 bases, and the junction held 12 bases outside the gene matches. The CDR3 runs to 20 residues. The CDR3 DNA sequence: TGTGCCAGCAGCCGGACGGGACTAGCGGGAGTCCCCGCTAGCACAGATACGCAGTATTTT. Translating it yields CASSRTGLAGVPASTDTQYF.

In this sample, this clone turned up a few times. The rearrangement links TRBV14 to TRBJ2-6; D may be TRBD2 (7 bases). The CDR3 sequence is 17 residues long. V was cut by 8 bases and J by 0 bases, with 17 bases left in between. The germline V gene has CDR1 SGHDN and CDR2 FVKESK. DNA for the CDR3: TGTGCCAGCTTCTCCGGGGGCGGGAGCTCTGGGGCCAACGTCCTGACTTTC. Residues: CASFSGGGSSGANVLTF.

The chain is built from TRBV18 and TRBJ1-1; D is unclear. The germline gives CDR1 KGHSH, CDR2 LQKENI. The CDR3 spans 14 residues. With 2 bases removed from V and 0 bases from J, the gap between germline ends came to 7 bases. The CDR3 nucleotides are TGTGCCAGCTCACCATGGCAGATGAACACTGAAGCTTTCTTT. This encodes CASSPWQMNTEAFF.